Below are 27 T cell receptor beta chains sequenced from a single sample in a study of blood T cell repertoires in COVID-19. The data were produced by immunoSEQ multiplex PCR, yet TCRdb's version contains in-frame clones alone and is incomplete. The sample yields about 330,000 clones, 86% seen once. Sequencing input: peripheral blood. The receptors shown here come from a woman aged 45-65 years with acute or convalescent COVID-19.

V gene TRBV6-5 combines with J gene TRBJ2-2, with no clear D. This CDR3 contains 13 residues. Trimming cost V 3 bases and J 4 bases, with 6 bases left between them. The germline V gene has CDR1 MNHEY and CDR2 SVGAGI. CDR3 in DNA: TGTGCCAGCAGTTATATCTCCACCGGGGAGCTGTTTTTT. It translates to CASSYISTGELFF.

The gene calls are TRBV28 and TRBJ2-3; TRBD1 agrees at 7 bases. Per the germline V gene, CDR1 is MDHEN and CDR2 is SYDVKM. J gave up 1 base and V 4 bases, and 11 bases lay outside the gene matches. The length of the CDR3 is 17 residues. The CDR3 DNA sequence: TGTGCCAGCAGTTCACCCCTCGACAGGGACCGCACAGATACGCAGTATTTT. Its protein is CASSSPLDRDRTDTQYF.

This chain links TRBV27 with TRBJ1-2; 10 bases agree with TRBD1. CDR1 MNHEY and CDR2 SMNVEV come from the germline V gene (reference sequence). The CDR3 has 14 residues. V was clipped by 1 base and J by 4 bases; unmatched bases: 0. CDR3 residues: CASSLWDRGYGYTF. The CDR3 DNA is TGTGCCAGCAGTTTATGGGACAGGGGCTATGGCTACACCTTC.

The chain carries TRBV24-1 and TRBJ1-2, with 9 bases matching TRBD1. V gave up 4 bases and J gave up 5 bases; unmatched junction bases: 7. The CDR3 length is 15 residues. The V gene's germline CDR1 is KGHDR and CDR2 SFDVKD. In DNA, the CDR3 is TGTGCCACCAGTGACCCCGGGACAGGGCGATATGGCTACACCTTC. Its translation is CATSDPGTGRYGYTF.

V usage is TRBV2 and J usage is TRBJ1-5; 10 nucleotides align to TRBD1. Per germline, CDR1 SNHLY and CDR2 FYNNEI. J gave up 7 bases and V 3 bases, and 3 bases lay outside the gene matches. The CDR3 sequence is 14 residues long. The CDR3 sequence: CASSETGGRQPQHF. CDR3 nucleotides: TGTGCCAGCAGTGAGACAGGGGGCCGCCAGCCCCAGCATTTT. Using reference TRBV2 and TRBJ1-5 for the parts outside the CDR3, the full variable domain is EPEVTQTPSHQVTQMGQEVILRCVPISNHLYFYWYRQILGQKVEFLVSFYNNEISEKSEIFDDQFSVERPDGSNFTLKIRSTKLEDSAMYFCASSETGGRQPQHFGDGTRLSIL.

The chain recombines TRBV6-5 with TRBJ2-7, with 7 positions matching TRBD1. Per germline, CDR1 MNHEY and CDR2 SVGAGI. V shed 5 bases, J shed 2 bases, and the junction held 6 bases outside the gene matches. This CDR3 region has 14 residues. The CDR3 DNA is TGTGCCAGCAGTCGGCCGGGACAGACCTACGAGCAGTACTTC. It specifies CASSRPGQTYEQYF.

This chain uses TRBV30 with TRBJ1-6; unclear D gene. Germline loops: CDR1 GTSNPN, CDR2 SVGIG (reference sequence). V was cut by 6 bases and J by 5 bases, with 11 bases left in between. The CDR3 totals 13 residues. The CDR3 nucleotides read TGTGCCTGCGCGGCGGGCCATAATTCACCCCTCCACTTT. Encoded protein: CACAAGHNSPLHF.

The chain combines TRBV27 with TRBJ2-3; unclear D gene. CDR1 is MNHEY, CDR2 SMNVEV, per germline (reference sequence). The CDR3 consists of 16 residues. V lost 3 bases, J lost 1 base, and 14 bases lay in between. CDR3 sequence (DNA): TGTGCCAGCAGTTTCTTGAGTCTAACGGGCACAGATACGCAGTATTTT. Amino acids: CASSFLSLTGTDTQYF.

CDR3 coding DNA: TGTGCCAGCAGAGAACAGGGCCACTCCTACGAGCAGTACTTC. Translated: CASREQGHSYEQYF. The V and J genes are TRBV2 and TRBJ2-7; maybe TRBD1 (6 bases). The CDR3 contains 14 residues. V lost 6 bases, J lost 0 bases, and 12 bases lay in between. Germline CDR1 is SNHLY and CDR2 is FYNNEI.

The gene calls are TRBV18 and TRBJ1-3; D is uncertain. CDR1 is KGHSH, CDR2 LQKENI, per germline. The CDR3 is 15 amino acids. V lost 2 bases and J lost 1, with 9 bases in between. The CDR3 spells CASSPRGPSGNTIYF. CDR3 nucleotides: TGTGCCAGCTCACCAAGAGGGCCTTCTGGAAACACCATATATTTT.

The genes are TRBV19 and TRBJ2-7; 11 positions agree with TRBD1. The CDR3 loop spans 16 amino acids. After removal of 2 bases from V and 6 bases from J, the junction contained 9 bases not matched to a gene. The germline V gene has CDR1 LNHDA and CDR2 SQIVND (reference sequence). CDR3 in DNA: TGTGCCAGTAGTATAAGGTTTGGGACAGGGGGTGCCGAGCAGTACTTC. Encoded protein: CASSIRFGTGGAEQYF. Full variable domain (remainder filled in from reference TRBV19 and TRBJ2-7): DGGITQSPKYLFRKEGQNVTLSCEQNLNHDAMYWYRQDPGQGLRLIYYSQIVNDFQKGDIAEGYSVSREKKESFPLTVTSAQKNPTAFYLCASSIRFGTGGAEQYFGPGTRLTVT.

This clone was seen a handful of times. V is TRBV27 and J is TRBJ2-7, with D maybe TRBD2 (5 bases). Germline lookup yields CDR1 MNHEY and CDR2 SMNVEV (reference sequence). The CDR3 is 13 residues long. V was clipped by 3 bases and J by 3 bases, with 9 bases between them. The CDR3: CASSFARGYEQYF. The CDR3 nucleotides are TGTGCCAGCAGTTTTGCCCGGGGCTACGAGCAGTACTTC.

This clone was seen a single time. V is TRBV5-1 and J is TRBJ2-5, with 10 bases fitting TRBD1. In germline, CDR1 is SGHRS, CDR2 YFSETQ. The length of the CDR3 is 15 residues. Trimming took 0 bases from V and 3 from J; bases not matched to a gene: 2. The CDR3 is CASSLAGQGEETQYF. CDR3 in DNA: TGCGCCAGCAGCTTGGCAGGACAGGGGGAAGAGACCCAGTACTTC. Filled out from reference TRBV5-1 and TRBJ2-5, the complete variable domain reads KAGVTQTPRYLIKTRGQQVTLSCSPISGHRSVSWYQQTPGQGLQFLFEYFSETQRNKGNFPGRFSGRQFSNSRSEMNVSTLELGDSALYLCASSLAGQGEETQYFGPGTRLLVL.

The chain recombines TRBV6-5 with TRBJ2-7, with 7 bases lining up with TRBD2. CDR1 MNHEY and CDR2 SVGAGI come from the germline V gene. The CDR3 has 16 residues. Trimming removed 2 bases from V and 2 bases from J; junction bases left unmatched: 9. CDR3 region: CASSYVIPSGTYEQYF. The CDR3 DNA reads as TGTGCCAGCAGTTACGTTATCCCTAGCGGCACCTACGAGCAGTACTTC.

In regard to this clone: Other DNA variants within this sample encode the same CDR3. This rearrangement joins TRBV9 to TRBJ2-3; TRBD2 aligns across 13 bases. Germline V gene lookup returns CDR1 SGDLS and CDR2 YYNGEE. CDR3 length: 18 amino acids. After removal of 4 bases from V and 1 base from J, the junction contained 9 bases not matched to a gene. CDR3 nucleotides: TGTGCCAGCAGCCCAACTAGCGGGAGGGGCTGGGGCACAGATACGCAGTATTTT. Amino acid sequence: CASSPTSGRGWGTDTQYF.

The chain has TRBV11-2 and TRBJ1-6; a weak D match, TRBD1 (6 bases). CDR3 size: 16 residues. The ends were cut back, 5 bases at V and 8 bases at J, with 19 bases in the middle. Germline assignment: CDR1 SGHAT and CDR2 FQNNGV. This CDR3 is CASSPIQGRSDSPLHF. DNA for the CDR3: TGTGCCAGCAGCCCGATACAGGGAAGGAGCGATTCACCCCTCCACTTT.

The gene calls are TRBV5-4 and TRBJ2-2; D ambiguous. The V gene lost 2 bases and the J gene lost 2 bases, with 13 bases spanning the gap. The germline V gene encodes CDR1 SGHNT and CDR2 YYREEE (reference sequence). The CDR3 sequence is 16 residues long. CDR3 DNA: TGTGCCAGCAGCTTCCCCCGACACACTAACACCGGGGAGCTGTTTTTT. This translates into CASSFPRHTNTGELFF.

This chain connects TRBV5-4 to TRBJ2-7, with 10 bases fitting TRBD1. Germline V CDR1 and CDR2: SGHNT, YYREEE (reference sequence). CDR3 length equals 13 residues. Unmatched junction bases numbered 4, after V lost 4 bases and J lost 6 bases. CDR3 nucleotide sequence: TGTGCCAGCAGCCCGGACAGGGGGGGCGAGCAGTACTTC. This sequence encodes CASSPDRGGEQYF.

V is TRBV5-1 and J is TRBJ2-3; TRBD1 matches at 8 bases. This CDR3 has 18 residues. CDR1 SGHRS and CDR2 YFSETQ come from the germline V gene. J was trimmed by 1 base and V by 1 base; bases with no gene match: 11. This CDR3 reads CASSLNPSATGGTDTQYF. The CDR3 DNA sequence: TGCGCCAGCAGCTTGAACCCCTCCGCGACAGGGGGCACAGATACGCAGTATTTT.

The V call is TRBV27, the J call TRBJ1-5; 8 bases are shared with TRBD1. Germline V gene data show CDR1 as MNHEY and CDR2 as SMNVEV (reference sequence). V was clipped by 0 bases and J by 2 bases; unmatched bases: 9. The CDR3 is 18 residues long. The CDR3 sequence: CASSLSSGTGAGNQPQHF. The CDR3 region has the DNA TGTGCCAGCAGTTTATCATCAGGGACAGGCGCGGGCAATCAGCCCCAGCATTTT.

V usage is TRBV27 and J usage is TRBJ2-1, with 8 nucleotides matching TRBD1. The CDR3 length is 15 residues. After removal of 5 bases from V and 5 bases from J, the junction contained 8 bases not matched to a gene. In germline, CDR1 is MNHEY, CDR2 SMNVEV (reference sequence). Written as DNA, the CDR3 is TGTGCCAGCAGTCCCCTCCGGACAGGGAACAATGAGCAGTTCTTC. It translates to CASSPLRTGNNEQFF.

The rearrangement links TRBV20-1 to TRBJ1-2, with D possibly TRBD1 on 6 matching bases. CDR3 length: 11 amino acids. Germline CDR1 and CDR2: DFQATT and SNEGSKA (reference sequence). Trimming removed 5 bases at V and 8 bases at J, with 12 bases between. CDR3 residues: CSAGTRQGYTF. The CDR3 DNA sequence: TGCAGTGCTGGGACACGGCAGGGCTACACCTTC.

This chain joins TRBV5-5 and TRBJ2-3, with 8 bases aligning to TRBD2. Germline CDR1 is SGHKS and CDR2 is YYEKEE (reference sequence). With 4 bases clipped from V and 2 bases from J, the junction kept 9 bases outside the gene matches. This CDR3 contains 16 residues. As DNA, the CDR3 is TGTGCCAGCAGCCGTGGATTAGCGGGATCCACAGATACGCAGTATTTT. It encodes CASSRGLAGSTDTQYF.

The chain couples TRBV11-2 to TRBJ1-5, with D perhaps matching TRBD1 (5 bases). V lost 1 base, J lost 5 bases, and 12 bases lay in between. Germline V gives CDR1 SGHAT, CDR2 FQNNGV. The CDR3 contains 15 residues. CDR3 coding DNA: TGTGCCAGCAGCTTAGGGGCGGGGGGGGATCAGCCCCAGCATTTT. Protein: CASSLGAGGDQPQHF.

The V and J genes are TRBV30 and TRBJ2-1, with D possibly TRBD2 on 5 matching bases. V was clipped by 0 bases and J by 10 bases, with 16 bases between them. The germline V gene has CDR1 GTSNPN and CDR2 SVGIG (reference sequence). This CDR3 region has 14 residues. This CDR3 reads CAWSVGGLAIEQFF. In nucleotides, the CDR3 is TGTGCCTGGAGTGTAGGTGGGCTAGCCATCGAGCAGTTCTTC.

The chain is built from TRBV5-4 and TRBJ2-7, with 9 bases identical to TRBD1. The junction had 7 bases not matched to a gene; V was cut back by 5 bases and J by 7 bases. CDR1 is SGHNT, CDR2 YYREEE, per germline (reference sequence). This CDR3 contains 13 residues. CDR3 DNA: TGTGCCAGCAGACCTGACAGGGGGGGAGAGCAGTACTTC. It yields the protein CASRPDRGGEQYF. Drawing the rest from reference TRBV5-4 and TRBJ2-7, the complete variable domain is ETGVTQSPTHLIKTRGQQVTLRCSSQSGHNTVSWYQQALGQGPQFIFQYYREEENGRGNFPPRFSGLQFPNYSSELNVNALELDDSALYLCASRPDRGGEQYFGPGTRLTVT.

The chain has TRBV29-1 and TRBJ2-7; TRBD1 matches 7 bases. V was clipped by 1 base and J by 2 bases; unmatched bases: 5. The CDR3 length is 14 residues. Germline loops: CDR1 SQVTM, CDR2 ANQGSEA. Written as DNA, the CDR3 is TGCAGCGTTGAAGTCCCTGGGACAGCCTACGAGCAGTACTTC. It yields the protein CSVEVPGTAYEQYF.